In this sample, the clone carrying this TCR beta chain turned up many times. The data were obtained in a study of T cells in Graves' hyperthyroidism and ophthalmopathy. Germline V gives CDR1 KGHDR, CDR2 SFDVKD. V was clipped by 4 bases and J by 0 bases; unmatched bases: 6. The CDR3 sequence is 16 residues long. Amplification targeted TCR beta CDR3 regions from RNA transcripts. The TCR CDR3 first-round RT-PCR relied on the HTBI primer set. A single record per CDR3 protein comes from TCRdb applying MiXCR to the multiplex PCR reads. In the table there are around 610,000 distinct CDR3 sequences, roughly 14% of which are singletons. Individuals with ophthalmopathy presented a Clinical Activity Score of at least 3, a NOSPECS grade of at least 4 and a duration under 3 months. Not enrolled were patients with uncontrolled infection, other autoimmune disease, pregnancy or lactation.

Sequencing was performed on blood. V is TRBV24-1 and J is TRBJ2-3, with 7 bases matching TRBD2. The sequence derives from a woman in her thirties or forties with Graves' ophthalmopathy. In DNA form, the CDR3 reads TGTGCCACCAGTGAACCCAGCGGGGACAGCACAGATACGCAGTATTTT. Translating gives CATSEPSGDSTDTQYF.